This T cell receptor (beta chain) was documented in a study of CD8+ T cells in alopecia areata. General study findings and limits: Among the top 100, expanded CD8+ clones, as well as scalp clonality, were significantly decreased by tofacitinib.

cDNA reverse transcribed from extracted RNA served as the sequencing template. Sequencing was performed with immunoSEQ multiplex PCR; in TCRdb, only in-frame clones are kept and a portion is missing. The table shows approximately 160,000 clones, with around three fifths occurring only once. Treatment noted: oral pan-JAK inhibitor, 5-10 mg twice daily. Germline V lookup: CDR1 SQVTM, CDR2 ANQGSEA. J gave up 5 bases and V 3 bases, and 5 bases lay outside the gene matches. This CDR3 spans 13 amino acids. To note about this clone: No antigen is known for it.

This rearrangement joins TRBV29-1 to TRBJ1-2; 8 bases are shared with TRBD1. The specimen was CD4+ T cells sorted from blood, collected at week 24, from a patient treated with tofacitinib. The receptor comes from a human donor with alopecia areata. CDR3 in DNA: TGCAGCGTTGAGGTTGGACAGGGATATGGCTACACCTTC. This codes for CSVEVGQGYGYTF.